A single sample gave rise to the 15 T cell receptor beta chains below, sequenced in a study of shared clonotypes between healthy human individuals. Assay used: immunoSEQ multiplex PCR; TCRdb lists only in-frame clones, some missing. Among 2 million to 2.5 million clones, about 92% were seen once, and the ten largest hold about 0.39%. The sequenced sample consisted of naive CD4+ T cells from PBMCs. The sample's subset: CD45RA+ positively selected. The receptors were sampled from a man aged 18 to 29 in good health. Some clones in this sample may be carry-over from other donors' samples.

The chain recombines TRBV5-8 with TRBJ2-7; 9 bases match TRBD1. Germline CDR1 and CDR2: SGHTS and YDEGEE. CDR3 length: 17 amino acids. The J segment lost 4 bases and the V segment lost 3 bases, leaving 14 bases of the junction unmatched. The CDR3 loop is CASSSMIHRDRAYEQYF. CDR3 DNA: TGTGCCAGCAGCTCAATGATACACCGGGACAGGGCGTACGAGCAGTACTTC. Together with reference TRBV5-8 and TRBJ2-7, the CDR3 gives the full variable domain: EAGVTQSPTHLIKTRGQQATLRCSPISGHTSVYWYQQALGLGLQFLLWYDEGEERNRGNFPPRFSGRQFPNYSSELNVNALELEDSALYLCASSSMIHRDRAYEQYFGPGTRLTVT.

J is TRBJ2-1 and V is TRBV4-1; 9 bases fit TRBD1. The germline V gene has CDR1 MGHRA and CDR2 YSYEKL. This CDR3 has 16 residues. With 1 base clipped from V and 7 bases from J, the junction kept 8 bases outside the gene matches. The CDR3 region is CASSQGTGGRWNEQFF. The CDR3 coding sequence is TGCGCCAGCAGCCAAGGCACAGGGGGCCGGTGGAATGAGCAGTTCTTC.

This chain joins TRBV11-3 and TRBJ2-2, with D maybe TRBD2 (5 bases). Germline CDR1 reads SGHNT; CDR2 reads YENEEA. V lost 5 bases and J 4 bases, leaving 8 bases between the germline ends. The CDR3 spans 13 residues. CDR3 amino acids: CASSPGLTGELFF. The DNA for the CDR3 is TGTGCCAGCAGCCCAGGACTCACCGGGGAGCTGTTTTTT.

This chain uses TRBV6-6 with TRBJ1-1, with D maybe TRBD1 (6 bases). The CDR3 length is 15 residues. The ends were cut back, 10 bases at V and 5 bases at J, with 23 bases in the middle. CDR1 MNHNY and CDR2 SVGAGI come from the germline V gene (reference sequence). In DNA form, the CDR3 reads TGTGCCACCGGAACTGGGGGCCTCGGGGGTACTGAAGCTTTCTTT. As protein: CATGTGGLGGTEAFF.

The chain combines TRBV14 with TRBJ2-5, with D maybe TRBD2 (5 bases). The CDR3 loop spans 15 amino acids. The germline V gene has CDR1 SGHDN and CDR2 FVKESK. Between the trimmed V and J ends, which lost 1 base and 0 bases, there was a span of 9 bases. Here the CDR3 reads CASSQGTGYQETQYF. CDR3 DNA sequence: TGTGCCAGCAGCCAAGGAACGGGGTACCAAGAGACCCAGTACTTC. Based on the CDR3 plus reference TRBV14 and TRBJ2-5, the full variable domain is EAGVTQFPSHSVIEKGQTVTLRCDPISGHDNLYWYRRVMGKEIKFLLHFVKESKQDESGMPNNRFLAERTGGTYSTLKVQPAELEDSGVYFCASSQGTGYQETQYFGPGTRLLVL.

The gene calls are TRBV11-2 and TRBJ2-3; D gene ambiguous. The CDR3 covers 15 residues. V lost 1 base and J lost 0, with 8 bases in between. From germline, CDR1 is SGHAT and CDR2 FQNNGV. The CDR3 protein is CASSLVGDSTDTQYF. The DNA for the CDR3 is TGTGCCAGCAGCTTAGTTGGGGATAGCACAGATACGCAGTATTTT.

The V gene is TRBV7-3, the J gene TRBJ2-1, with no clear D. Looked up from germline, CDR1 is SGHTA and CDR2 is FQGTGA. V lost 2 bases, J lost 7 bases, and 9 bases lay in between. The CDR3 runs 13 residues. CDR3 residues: CASSLQVLNEQFF. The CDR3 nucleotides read TGTGCCAGCAGCTTACAGGTTTTGAATGAGCAGTTCTTC.

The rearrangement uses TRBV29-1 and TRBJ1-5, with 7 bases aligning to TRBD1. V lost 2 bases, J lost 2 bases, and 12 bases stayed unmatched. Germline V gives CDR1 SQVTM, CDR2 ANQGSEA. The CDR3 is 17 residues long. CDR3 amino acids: CSVEFGRGEFCNQPQHF. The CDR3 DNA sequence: TGCAGCGTTGAATTTGGCAGGGGGGAATTTTGCAATCAGCCCCAGCATTTT.

The CDR3 loop reads CASSPQSGRLDEKLFF. The CDR3 DNA sequence: TGTGCCAGCAGTCCCCAATCAGGCCGCCTGGATGAAAAACTGTTTTTT. The V call is TRBV28, the J call TRBJ1-4, with D hard to call. The V end lost 5 bases, the J end lost 6 bases, and 19 bases lay between the germline ends. The CDR3 contains 16 residues. CDR1 and CDR2 from the germline V gene are MDHEN and SYDVKM.

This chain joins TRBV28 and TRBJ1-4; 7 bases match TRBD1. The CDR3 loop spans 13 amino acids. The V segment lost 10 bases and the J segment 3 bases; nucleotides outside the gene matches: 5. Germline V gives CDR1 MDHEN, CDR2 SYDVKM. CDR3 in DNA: TGTGCCATCGGACAGGACGCTAATGAAAAACTGTTTTTT. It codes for CAIGQDANEKLFF. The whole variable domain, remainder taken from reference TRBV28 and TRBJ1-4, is DVKVTQSSRYLVKRTGEKVFLECVQDMDHENMFWYRQDPGLGLRLIYFSYDVKMKEKGDIPEGYSVSREKKERFSLILESASTNQTSMYLCAIGQDANEKLFFGSGTQLSVL.

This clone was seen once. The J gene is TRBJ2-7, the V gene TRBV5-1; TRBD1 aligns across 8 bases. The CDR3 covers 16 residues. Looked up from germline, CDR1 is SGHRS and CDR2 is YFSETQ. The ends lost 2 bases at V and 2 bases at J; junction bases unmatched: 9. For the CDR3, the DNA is TGCGCCAGCAGCTTATCGACAGGGGTTTTAGCCTACGAGCAGTACTTC. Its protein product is CASSLSTGVLAYEQYF.

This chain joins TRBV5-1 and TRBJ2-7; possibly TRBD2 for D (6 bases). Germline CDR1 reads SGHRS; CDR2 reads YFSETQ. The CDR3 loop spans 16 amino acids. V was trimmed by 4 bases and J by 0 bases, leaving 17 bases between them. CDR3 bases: TGCGCCAGCAGCGCCGGAGGGACTTCCAGCTCCTACGAGCAGTACTTC. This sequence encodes CASSAGGTSSSYEQYF.

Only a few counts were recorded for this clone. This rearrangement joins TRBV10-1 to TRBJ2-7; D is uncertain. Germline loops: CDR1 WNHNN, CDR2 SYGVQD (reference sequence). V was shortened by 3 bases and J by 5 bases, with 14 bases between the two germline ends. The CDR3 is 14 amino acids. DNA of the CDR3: TGCGCCAGCAGTGATCGTGGGCTTCCCCACGAGCAGTACTTC. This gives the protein CASSDRGLPHEQYF.

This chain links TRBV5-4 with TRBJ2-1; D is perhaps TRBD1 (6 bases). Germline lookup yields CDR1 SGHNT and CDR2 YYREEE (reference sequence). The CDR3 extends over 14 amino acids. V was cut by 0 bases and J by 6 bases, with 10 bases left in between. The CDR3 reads CASSLGGRSNEQFF. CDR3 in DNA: TGTGCCAGCAGCTTGGGGGGGCGGAGCAATGAGCAGTTCTTC.

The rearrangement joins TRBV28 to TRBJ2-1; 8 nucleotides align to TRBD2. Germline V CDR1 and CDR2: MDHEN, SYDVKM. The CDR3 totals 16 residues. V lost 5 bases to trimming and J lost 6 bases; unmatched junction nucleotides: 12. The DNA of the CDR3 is TGTGCCAGCAGTCCCACCGGAGCGGGAGAATTCAATGAGCAGTTCTTC. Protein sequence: CASSPTGAGEFNEQFF.